This is a list of T cell receptor beta chains from one sample in a study of CD8+ T cells in alopecia areata. Using immunoSEQ multiplex PCR, the repertoire was profiled, and TCRdb retains in-frame clones only, with some absent. The sample yields about 180,000 clones, just over 65% seen once. The source was CD8+ T cells sorted from blood, collected at week 0. Receptor source: a human donor with alopecia areata. The CDR3 runs from the conserved cysteine through the conserved F or W. A D gene is named only where the DNA matches it firmly. Clone size appears in some rows only: once, few, many, or a class for an expanded clone.

J,size,length,V,D,DNA,CDR3
TRBJ1-1,NA,12,TRBV6-1,NA,TGTGCATTGGCGGGGGGCGCGACTGAAGCTTTCTTT,CALAGGATEAFF
TRBJ2-1,medium-sized,20,TRBV21-1,NA,TGTGCCAGCAGCAAAAAGGGGGCTTCAAGGGGGCCAAGCTCCTACAATGAGCAGTTCTTC,CASSKKGASRGPSSYNEQFF
TRBJ2-1,few,14,TRBV2,TRBD1,TGTGCCAGCAGGGAGGACAGGGTACGTGAGGTGCAGTTCTTC,CASREDRVREVQFF
TRBJ1-5,NA,15,TRBV27,NA,TGTGCCAGCAGTTTAGCGGGTCTTCCCAATCAGCCCCAGCATTTT,CASSLAGLPNQPQHF
TRBJ1-1,few,11,TRBV19,TRBD1,TGTGCCATTTACAGGGGGCAGGAAGCTTTCTTT,CAIYRGQEAFF
TRBJ1-6,NA,15,TRBV6-5,NA,TGTGCCAGCACCGCCGTTGGGGGTTGGGATTCACCCCTCCACTTT,CASTAVGGWDSPLHF
TRBJ2-7,NA,14,TRBV10-3,TRBD1,TGTGCCATCACCACCGGGACAGGGTCCTACGAGCAGTACTTC,CAITTGTGSYEQYF
TRBJ1-1,NA,12,TRBV7-9,NA,TGTGCCAGCCGACGAGCGAACACTGAAGCTTTCTTT,CASRRANTEAFF
TRBJ2-1,NA,11,TRBV27,NA,TGTGCCAGCAGTTCTTGGGATGAGCAGTTCTTC,CASSSWDEQFF
TRBJ2-2,NA,15,TRBV27,TRBD1,TGTGCCAGCAGTCCTGGGACAGGGATCACCGGGGAGCTGTTTTTT,CASSPGTGITGELFF
TRBJ1-2,NA,15,TRBV11-2,NA,TGTGCCAGCAGCTTAGGACAGGCCCCAAACTATGGCTACACCTTC,CASSLGQAPNYGYTF
TRBJ2-5,NA,18,TRBV13,TRBD2,TGTGCCAGCAGCTCCCCCCTAGGGGCGGGGGAATTCCAAGAGACCCAGTACTTC,CASSSPLGAGEFQETQYF
TRBJ2-1,few,14,TRBV19,TRBD2,TGTGCCAGCCGAATCGGGGGGGGCCTTAGTGAGCAGTTCTTC,CASRIGGGLSEQFF
TRBJ1-1,NA,12,TRBV30,TRBD1,TGTGCCTGGAGTGAGCGTGGGACAGAGACTTTCTTT,CAWSERGTETFF
TRBJ2-1,few,13,TRBV29-1,TRBD1,TGCAGCGCCGAAGGGACAGGGGCAAATGAGCAGTTCTTC,CSAEGTGANEQFF
TRBJ2-7,NA,14,TRBV29-1,NA,TGCAGCGTTAGGGGGGGACAGACGTCCTACGAGCAGTACTTC,CSVRGGQTSYEQYF
TRBJ1-1,few,14,TRBV6-5,NA,TGTGCCAGCAGTTACGGCCAGCCGGGAACTGAAGCTTTCTTT,CASSYGQPGTEAFF
TRBJ1-2,NA,11,TRBV6-1,NA,TGTGCCAGCCTCAGCTACTATGGCTACACCTTC,CASLSYYGYTF
TRBJ2-5,NA,15,TRBV4-1,NA,TGCGCCAGCAGCCAAGATGTAGGTCGCGTGGAGACCCAGTACTTC,CASSQDVGRVETQYF
TRBJ2-3,NA,15,TRBV30,TRBD1,TGTGCCTGGGGAACAGGGACAGGTATCACGGATACGCAGTATTTT,CAWGTGTGITDTQYF
TRBJ1-1,NA,15,TRBV4-2,NA,TGTGCCAGCAGCCATCCCCCAGGGGTGAGCACTGAAGCTTTCTTT,CASSHPPGVSTEAFF
TRBJ2-3,few,15,TRBV29-1,TRBD2,TGCAGCGGGATTGCTAGCGGGGCCTACACAGATACGCAGTATTTT,CSGIASGAYTDTQYF
TRBJ2-5,few,12,TRBV29-1,TRBD1,TGCAGCGTTAGGGGGCGGAATGAGACCCAGTACTTC,CSVRGRNETQYF
TRBJ1-4,NA,15,TRBV18,NA,TGTGCCAGCTCACGCGGGTCGGCGGTAGGAGAAAAACTGTTTTTT,CASSRGSAVGEKLFF
TRBJ1-5,NA,15,TRBV5-1,NA,TGCGCCAGCAGCTTGGACAGGGAGGGCAATCAGCCCCAGCATTTT,CASSLDREGNQPQHF
TRBJ2-2,NA,11,TRBV29-1,NA,TGCAGCGTTCCAGGGACCGGGGAGCTGTTTTTT,CSVPGTGELFF
TRBJ2-7,few,16,TRBV7-8,TRBD1,TGTGCCAGCACCCCACGGGGGACAGGGAATCGGTACGAGCAGTACTTC,CASTPRGTGNRYEQYF
TRBJ2-7,NA,14,TRBV27,NA,TGTGCCAGCAGTCCCCCGGACAGCTCCTACGAGCAGTACTTC,CASSPPDSSYEQYF
TRBJ2-3,NA,16,TRBV2,NA,TGTGCCAGCAGTGTAGGGCCGCCGTCTAGCACAGATACGCAGTATTTT,CASSVGPPSSTDTQYF
TRBJ2-1,NA,12,TRBV2,NA,TGTGCCAGCAGCGCCCAAAACAGGGAGCAGTTCTTC,CASSAQNREQFF
TRBJ2-3,NA,14,TRBV6-1,TRBD2,TGTGCCAGTCGGACTAGCTCCCGCACAGATACGCAGTATTTT,CASRTSSRTDTQYF
TRBJ2-1,NA,13,TRBV25-1,TRBD2,TGTGCCAGCAAGACTAGCGGGGGCAATGAGCAGTTCTTC,CASKTSGGNEQFF
TRBJ1-2,NA,14,TRBV6-5,NA,TGTGCCAGCACCCTCTCCGACGGGATTAATGGCTACACCTTC,CASTLSDGINGYTF
TRBJ2-7,few,14,TRBV29-1,TRBD1,TGCAGCGTTGAATCAGGGGGCGCATCCTACGAGCAGTACTTC,CSVESGGASYEQYF
TRBJ1-2,NA,13,TRBV28,NA,TGTGCCAGCAGTTTATGGGGGGCGGAGGGCTACACCTTC,CASSLWGAEGYTF
TRBJ2-3,NA,13,TRBV19,TRBD2,TGTGCCAGTAGTGCGGGGGAGGCAGATACGCAGTATTTT,CASSAGEADTQYF